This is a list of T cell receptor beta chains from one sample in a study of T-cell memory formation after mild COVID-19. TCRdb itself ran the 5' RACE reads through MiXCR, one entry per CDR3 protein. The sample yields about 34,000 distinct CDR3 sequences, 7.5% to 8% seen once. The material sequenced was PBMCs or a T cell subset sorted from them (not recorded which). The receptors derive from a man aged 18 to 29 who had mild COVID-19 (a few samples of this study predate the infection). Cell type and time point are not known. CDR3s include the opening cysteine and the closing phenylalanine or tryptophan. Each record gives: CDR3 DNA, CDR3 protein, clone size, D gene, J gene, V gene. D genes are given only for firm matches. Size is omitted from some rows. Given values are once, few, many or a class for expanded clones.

cdr3_nt: TGTGCCAGCAGCCGGATGTTGTTGACGGGGGGAGGGGAGACCCAGTACTTC; cdr3_aa: CASSRMLLTGGGETQYF; clone_size: many; d_call: TRBD2; j_call: TRBJ2-5; v_call: TRBV7-2
cdr3_nt: TGCGCCAGCAGCCTACGGATGAACACTGAAGCTTTCTTT; cdr3_aa: CASSLRMNTEAFF; clone_size: many; d_call: NA; j_call: TRBJ1-1; v_call: TRBV4-1
cdr3_nt: TGTGCCAGCAGTGAATATATTCGAGACAGGGGTCGGGATGAGCAGTTCTTC; cdr3_aa: CASSEYIRDRGRDEQFF; clone_size: many; d_call: TRBD1; j_call: TRBJ2-1; v_call: TRBV25-1
cdr3_nt: TGTGCCAGTAGCCACCAGGGGTTGGACTTCTCCTACAATGAGCAGTTCTTC; cdr3_aa: CASSHQGLDFSYNEQFF; clone_size: few; d_call: NA; j_call: TRBJ2-1; v_call: TRBV19
cdr3_nt: TGTGCCAGCAGCTTGAGGCGAGATACGCAGTATTTT; cdr3_aa: CASSLRRDTQYF; clone_size: many; d_call: NA; j_call: TRBJ2-3; v_call: TRBV7-3
cdr3_nt: TGTGCCAGCAGTTACGGGGACAGTCACTCTGGGGCCAACGTCCTGACTTTC; cdr3_aa: CASSYGDSHSGANVLTF; clone_size: many; d_call: TRBD1; j_call: TRBJ2-6; v_call: TRBV6-2/TRBV6-3
cdr3_nt: TGCAGCGTTGCGGGCTACACCTTC; cdr3_aa: CSVAGYTF; clone_size: many; d_call: NA; j_call: TRBJ1-2; v_call: TRBV29-1
cdr3_nt: TGCGCCAGCAGCTTGACGCGGGGGAGCACAGATACGCAGTATTTT; cdr3_aa: CASSLTRGSTDTQYF; clone_size: many; d_call: TRBD2; j_call: TRBJ2-3; v_call: TRBV5-1
cdr3_nt: TGTGCCAGCAGCTTAGTGGAAGGGGGCGGCACTGAAGCTTTCTTT; cdr3_aa: CASSLVEGGGTEAFF; clone_size: NA; d_call: TRBD1; j_call: TRBJ1-1; v_call: TRBV11-2
cdr3_nt: TGTGCCAGCAGCAACCCTGCGGGGGGGCAAGAGACCCAGTACTTC; cdr3_aa: CASSNPAGGQETQYF; clone_size: many; d_call: TRBD2; j_call: TRBJ2-5; v_call: TRBV7-2
cdr3_nt: TGCGCCAGCAGCCAACAGCTAGGCAGCGGGGGGATGAACGAGCAGTACTTC; cdr3_aa: CASSQQLGSGGMNEQYF; clone_size: many; d_call: TRBD2; j_call: TRBJ2-7; v_call: TRBV4-3
cdr3_nt: TGCAGTGCTAGAGCGCTAGCGGGCCTCCAAGAGACCCAGTACTTC; cdr3_aa: CSARALAGLQETQYF; clone_size: many; d_call: TRBD2; j_call: TRBJ2-5; v_call: TRBV20-1
cdr3_nt: TGTGCCAGTAGAGGGACAGGGAGTACAGAGACCCAGTACTTC; cdr3_aa: CASRGTGSTETQYF; clone_size: few; d_call: TRBD1; j_call: TRBJ2-5; v_call: TRBV19
cdr3_nt: TGTGCCAGCAGCTTAGCGGGACAGGGGGCTGACGAGCAGTACTTC; cdr3_aa: CASSLAGQGADEQYF; clone_size: many; d_call: TRBD1; j_call: TRBJ2-7; v_call: TRBV7-6
cdr3_nt: TGCAGTGCTACGTTAGAGACAGGGGATGGCTACACCTTC; cdr3_aa: CSATLETGDGYTF; clone_size: many; d_call: TRBD1; j_call: TRBJ1-2; v_call: TRBV20-1
cdr3_nt: TGTGCCAGCAGCTTAGGGGGGGGCTACGAGCAGTACTTC; cdr3_aa: CASSLGGGYEQYF; clone_size: many; d_call: TRBD2; j_call: TRBJ2-7; v_call: TRBV7-2
cdr3_nt: TGTGCCAGCTCACCGGGGGGGGGTGCCGATCAGCCCCAGCATTTT; cdr3_aa: CASSPGGGADQPQHF; clone_size: many; d_call: NA; j_call: TRBJ1-5; v_call: TRBV18
cdr3_nt: TGCAGCAGCGGACAGGGCGACGAGCAGTACTTC; cdr3_aa: CSSGQGDEQYF; clone_size: many; d_call: TRBD1; j_call: TRBJ2-7; v_call: TRBV29-1
cdr3_nt: TGTGCCAGCAGTCCCCCGGACAGGTTGGTCGATACGCAGTATTTT; cdr3_aa: CASSPPDRLVDTQYF; clone_size: NA; d_call: TRBD1; j_call: TRBJ2-3; v_call: TRBV28
cdr3_nt: TGTGCCAGCAGCTTAAGTCCGCGGACTGTCAGTGAAGCTTTCTTT; cdr3_aa: CASSLSPRTVSEAFF; clone_size: NA; d_call: NA; j_call: TRBJ1-1; v_call: TRBV7-9
cdr3_nt: TGCGCCAGCAGCTTGGAGGGCAGGGGAACAGATACGCAGTATTTT; cdr3_aa: CASSLEGRGTDTQYF; clone_size: NA; d_call: NA; j_call: TRBJ2-3; v_call: TRBV5-1
cdr3_nt: TGTGCCAGCAGAGAGGGACAGGCCGCGGGAAACACCATATATTTT; cdr3_aa: CASREGQAAGNTIYF; clone_size: few; d_call: TRBD1; j_call: TRBJ1-3; v_call: TRBV12-3/TRBV12-4
cdr3_nt: TGCGCCAGCAGCCAAGATTCCGGGGGGGCCGGTGAGCAGTTCTTC; cdr3_aa: CASSQDSGGAGEQFF; clone_size: large; d_call: TRBD2; j_call: TRBJ2-1; v_call: TRBV4-1
cdr3_nt: TGTGCCAGCAGCTCCTGGGGGGGCGGGTCTACAGATACGCAGTATTTT; cdr3_aa: CASSSWGGGSTDTQYF; clone_size: many; d_call: NA; j_call: TRBJ2-3; v_call: TRBV7-3
cdr3_nt: TGCAGTGCTAGAGGGAACGGGGTCTACGAGCAGTACTTC; cdr3_aa: CSARGNGVYEQYF; clone_size: many; d_call: NA; j_call: TRBJ2-7; v_call: TRBV20-1
cdr3_nt: TGTGCCAGCAGCTTGGAGTACGGTTCACCCCTCCACTTT; cdr3_aa: CASSLEYGSPLHF; clone_size: NA; d_call: NA; j_call: TRBJ1-6; v_call: TRBV5-5
cdr3_nt: TGTGCCAGCAGTGAAGAGCGGGGGGAGACCCAGTACTTC; cdr3_aa: CASSEERGETQYF; clone_size: many; d_call: TRBD2; j_call: TRBJ2-5; v_call: TRBV2
cdr3_nt: TGTGCCAGCAGCCGACTAGGAATTCAAGAGACCCAGTACTTC; cdr3_aa: CASSRLGIQETQYF; clone_size: many; d_call: NA; j_call: TRBJ2-5; v_call: TRBV11-2
cdr3_nt: TGTGCCAGCAGCTTAGGGGCCAACGTCCTGACTTTC; cdr3_aa: CASSLGANVLTF; clone_size: many; d_call: NA; j_call: TRBJ2-6; v_call: TRBV11-1
cdr3_nt: TGTGCCAGTAGTATCGGATTTTACAATGAGCAGTTCTTC; cdr3_aa: CASSIGFYNEQFF; clone_size: many; d_call: NA; j_call: TRBJ2-1; v_call: TRBV19
cdr3_nt: TGCGCCAGCAGCCACCCTCTTAACACTGAAGCTTTCTTT; cdr3_aa: CASSHPLNTEAFF; clone_size: NA; d_call: NA; j_call: TRBJ1-1; v_call: TRBV4-1
cdr3_nt: TGTGCCAGCGGACTCCTGAGTAGCAATCAGCCCCAGCATTTT; cdr3_aa: CASGLLSSNQPQHF; clone_size: many; d_call: NA; j_call: TRBJ1-5; v_call: TRBV28
cdr3_nt: TGTGCCAGCAGCCGTCTAGCGGGGGACGGCTCCTACGAGCAGTACTTC; cdr3_aa: CASSRLAGDGSYEQYF; clone_size: many; d_call: TRBD2; j_call: TRBJ2-7; v_call: TRBV4-2
cdr3_nt: TGCGCCAGCAGCCAAGAGCTGGGGACAGGGAATTCACCCCTCCACTTT; cdr3_aa: CASSQELGTGNSPLHF; clone_size: many; d_call: TRBD1; j_call: TRBJ1-6; v_call: TRBV4-3
cdr3_nt: TGTGCCATCAGTGAATTTTCTAGCTCCTACAATGAGCAGTTCTTC; cdr3_aa: CAISEFSSSYNEQFF; clone_size: few; d_call: NA; j_call: TRBJ2-1; v_call: TRBV10-3
cdr3_nt: TGTGCCAGCAGTTATTGGGCCGGGGATGAAGCTTTCTTT; cdr3_aa: CASSYWAGDEAFF; clone_size: many; d_call: NA; j_call: TRBJ1-1; v_call: TRBV6-5
cdr3_nt: TGTGCCAGCAGAGCCGGACAGGGTAAGCCCCAGCATTTT; cdr3_aa: CASRAGQGKPQHF; clone_size: few; d_call: TRBD1; j_call: TRBJ1-5; v_call: TRBV12-3/TRBV12-4
cdr3_nt: TGTGCCAGCAGCCCCAACCCCACAGATACGCAGTATTTT; cdr3_aa: CASSPNPTDTQYF; clone_size: many; d_call: NA; j_call: TRBJ2-3; v_call: TRBV9
cdr3_nt: TGTGCCAGCAGCAGCTTAAGACAGGGATCCACTGAAGCTTTCTTT; cdr3_aa: CASSSLRQGSTEAFF; clone_size: many; d_call: NA; j_call: TRBJ1-1; v_call: TRBV21-1
cdr3_nt: TGCGCCAGCAGCTTGGGACAGGGGAACTATGGCTACACCTTC; cdr3_aa: CASSLGQGNYGYTF; clone_size: many; d_call: TRBD1; j_call: TRBJ1-2; v_call: TRBV5-1
cdr3_nt: TGTGCCAGCAGTTTTTTCAGGGCCTACAATGAGCAGTTCTTC; cdr3_aa: CASSFFRAYNEQFF; clone_size: many; d_call: NA; j_call: TRBJ2-1; v_call: TRBV27
cdr3_nt: TGCAGCGGACAGACAGGGAACACTGAAGCTTTCTTT; cdr3_aa: CSGQTGNTEAFF; clone_size: many; d_call: NA; j_call: TRBJ1-1; v_call: TRBV29-1
cdr3_nt: TGTGCCAGCAGCTTGGAGGCGAACAATCAGCCCCAGCATTTT; cdr3_aa: CASSLEANNQPQHF; clone_size: many; d_call: NA; j_call: TRBJ1-5; v_call: TRBV5-6
cdr3_nt: TGTGCCAGCAGCCCCCGGACAGCAACGAACACCGGGGAGCTGTTTTTT; cdr3_aa: CASSPRTATNTGELFF; clone_size: many; d_call: NA; j_call: TRBJ2-2; v_call: TRBV11-2
cdr3_nt: TGCAGTGCTAGGACAGGCAATCAGCCCCAGCATTTT; cdr3_aa: CSARTGNQPQHF; clone_size: many; d_call: NA; j_call: TRBJ1-5; v_call: TRBV20-1
cdr3_nt: TGTGCCAGCAGCCGGGACGACTATGGCTACACCTTC; cdr3_aa: CASSRDDYGYTF; clone_size: many; d_call: NA; j_call: TRBJ1-2; v_call: TRBV7-9
cdr3_nt: TGTGCCAGCAGCCCGACTAGCGGAGTCACAGATACGCAGTATTTT; cdr3_aa: CASSPTSGVTDTQYF; clone_size: many; d_call: TRBD2; j_call: TRBJ2-3; v_call: TRBV3-1
cdr3_nt: TGTGCCAGCAGTCTTCGAGGGGGGCCTGAAGCTTTCTTT; cdr3_aa: CASSLRGGPEAFF; clone_size: many; d_call: NA; j_call: TRBJ1-1; v_call: TRBV12-3/TRBV12-4
cdr3_nt: TGTGCCAGCAGTTCCAGAGCAGGGGTGAACACTGAAGCTTTCTTT; cdr3_aa: CASSSRAGVNTEAFF; clone_size: NA; d_call: NA; j_call: TRBJ1-1; v_call: TRBV7-8
cdr3_nt: TGTGCCAGCAGCTTGGGGGGACGGGGATACGGCTACACCTTC; cdr3_aa: CASSLGGRGYGYTF; clone_size: NA; d_call: NA; j_call: TRBJ1-2; v_call: TRBV5-4
cdr3_nt: TGTGCCATCAGTGATGGGTTAACCCAGTACTTC; cdr3_aa: CAISDGLTQYF; clone_size: many; d_call: NA; j_call: TRBJ2-5; v_call: TRBV10-3
cdr3_nt: TGCAGTGCTAGCGGGGGGGCGAGTAATGAGCAGTTCTTC; cdr3_aa: CSASGGASNEQFF; clone_size: many; d_call: TRBD2; j_call: TRBJ2-1; v_call: TRBV20-1
cdr3_nt: TGTGCCAGCAGTAACAGGGGGCGCGGCACAGATACGCAGTATTTT; cdr3_aa: CASSNRGRGTDTQYF; clone_size: many; d_call: TRBD1; j_call: TRBJ2-3; v_call: TRBV6-6
cdr3_nt: TGTGCCAGCAGCTTAACCCCTTCTCGGGGAGGCACAGATACGCAGTATTTT; cdr3_aa: CASSLTPSRGGTDTQYF; clone_size: many; d_call: NA; j_call: TRBJ2-3; v_call: TRBV7-3